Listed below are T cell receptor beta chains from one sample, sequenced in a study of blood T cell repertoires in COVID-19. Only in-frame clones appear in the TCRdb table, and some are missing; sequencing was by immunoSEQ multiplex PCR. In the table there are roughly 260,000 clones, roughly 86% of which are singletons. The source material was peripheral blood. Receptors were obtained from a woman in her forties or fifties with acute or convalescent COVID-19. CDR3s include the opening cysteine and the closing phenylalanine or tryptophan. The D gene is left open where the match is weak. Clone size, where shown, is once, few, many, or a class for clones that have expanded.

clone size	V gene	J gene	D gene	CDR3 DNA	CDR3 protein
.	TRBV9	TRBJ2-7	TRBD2	TGTGCCAGCAGCCCGCGACTAGCGGGAAGCTCCTCGGGCGAGCAGTACTTC	CASSPRLAGSSSGEQYF
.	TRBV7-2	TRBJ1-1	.	TGTGCCAGCAGCTCCATCCCTAGCGAAACTGAAGCTTTCTTT	CASSSIPSETEAFF
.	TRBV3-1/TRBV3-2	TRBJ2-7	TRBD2	TGTGCCAGCAGCCGAACCTCTAGCGGGCCCTACGAGCAGTACTTC	CASSRTSSGPYEQYF
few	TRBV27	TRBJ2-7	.	TGTGCCAGCATCACCCTGGGGGGCGGGAGCTACGAGCAGTACTTC	CASITLGGGSYEQYF
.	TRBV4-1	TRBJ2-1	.	TGCGCCAGCAGCCGGCCGCCCAGGTGGAATGAGCAGTTCTTC	CASSRPPRWNEQFF
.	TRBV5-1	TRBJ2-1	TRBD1	TGCGCCAGCAGCTTGGGATCGACAGGGGACCACAATGAGCAGTTCTTC	CASSLGSTGDHNEQFF
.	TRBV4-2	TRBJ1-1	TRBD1	TGTGCCAGCAGCCCTCCGACAGGGGGGAACACTGAAGCTTTCTTT	CASSPPTGGNTEAFF
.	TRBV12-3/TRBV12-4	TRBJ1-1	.	TGTGCCAGCAGTTATCAGGGGCACACTGAAGCTTTCTTT	CASSYQGHTEAFF
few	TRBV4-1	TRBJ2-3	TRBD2	TGCGCCAGCAGCCAAGCGTCTAGCGGGAGAATGGGAAGGAGCCCAGATACGCAGTATTTT	CASSQASSGRMGRSPDTQYF
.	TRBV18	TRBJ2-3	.	TGTGCCAGCTCACCCCCTTGGGGGCCAGGGCGTTACAGCACAGATACGCAGTATTTT	CASSPPWGPGRYSTDTQYF
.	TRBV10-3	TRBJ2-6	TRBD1	TGTGCCATAACCGGGACAGGGGTGGCTGGGGCCAACGTCCTGACTTTC	CAITGTGVAGANVLTF
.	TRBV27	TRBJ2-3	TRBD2	TGTGCCAGCAGTCTACTAGCGCTTTACACAGATACGCAGTATTTT	CASSLLALYTDTQYF
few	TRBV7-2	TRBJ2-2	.	TGTGCCAGCAGCCCCAGCCGAGGCGGGGAGCTGTTTTTT	CASSPSRGGELFF
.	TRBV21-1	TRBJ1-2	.	TGTGCCAGCAGCAAAGTCCTGGGACAGGGAAAGGGCTACACCTTC	CASSKVLGQGKGYTF
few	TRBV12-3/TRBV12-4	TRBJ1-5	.	TGTGCCTCTTCGAAACTTAACAATCAGCCCCAGCATTTT	CASSKLNNQPQHF
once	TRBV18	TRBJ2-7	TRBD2	TGTGCCAGCTCACCAGGCCTAGCGGGAGTCTACGAGCAGTACTTC	CASSPGLAGVYEQYF
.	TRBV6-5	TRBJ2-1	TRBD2	TGTGCCAGCAGTCTTAGCGGGAGGGCCTCGGTTGAGCAGTTCTTC	CASSLSGRASVEQFF
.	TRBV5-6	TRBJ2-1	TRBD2	TGTGCCAGCAGCCCTCCCCACGGGGGGATCTATGAGCAGTTCTTC	CASSPPHGGIYEQFF
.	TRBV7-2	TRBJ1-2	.	TGTGCCAGCAGCTTCGAGGTTGGCGGCTACACCTTC	CASSFEVGGYTF
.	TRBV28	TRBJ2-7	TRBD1	TGTGCCAGCAGTTCCACAGGGGGCTCGCCCGAGCAGTACTTC	CASSSTGGSPEQYF
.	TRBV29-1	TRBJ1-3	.	TGCAGCGGACGACAATCCGCTGGAAACACCATATATTTT	CSGRQSAGNTIYF
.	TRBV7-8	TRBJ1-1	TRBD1	TGTGCCAGCAGCAATGTCGCAGGGGGTAAAGCTTTCTTT	CASSNVAGGKAFF
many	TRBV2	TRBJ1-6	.	TGTGCCAGCAGTGAACGGGTGGGGAGCTCCTATAATTCACCCCTCCACTTT	CASSERVGSSYNSPLHF
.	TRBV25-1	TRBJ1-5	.	TGTGCCAGCAGCCTAGGAGCCAGTGACGAGCCCCAGCATTTT	CASSLGASDEPQHF
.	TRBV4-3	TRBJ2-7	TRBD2	TGCGCCAGCAGCCACGGACTAGCGGAGAGCTCCTACGAGCAGTACTTC	CASSHGLAESSYEQYF
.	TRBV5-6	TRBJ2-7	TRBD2	TGTGCCAGCAGCTTTGGCCTAGCGGGAGGTGCCTACGAGCAGTACTTC	CASSFGLAGGAYEQYF
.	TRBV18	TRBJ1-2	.	TGTGCCAGCTCACCACCGGTGAGGGTGGCTGGCTACACCTTC	CASSPPVRVAGYTF
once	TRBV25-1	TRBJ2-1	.	TGTGCCAGCAGTGAATACAGGGGAGGGAGTGAGCAGTTCTTC	CASSEYRGGSEQFF
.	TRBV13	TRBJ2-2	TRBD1	TGTGCCAGCAGCTTAACAGGGGGGAGCACCGGGGAGCTGTTTTTT	CASSLTGGSTGELFF
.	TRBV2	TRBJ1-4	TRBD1	TGTGCCAGCATCTGGGACAGGGGGCGTGAAAAACTGTTTTTT	CASIWDRGREKLFF
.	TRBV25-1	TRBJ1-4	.	TGTGCCAGCAGGGGGGCCGGTAATGAAAAACTGTTTTTT	CASRGAGNEKLFF
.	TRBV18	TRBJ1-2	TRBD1	TGTGCCAGCTCACCAGGACAGGGGGACTATGGCTACACCTTC	CASSPGQGDYGYTF
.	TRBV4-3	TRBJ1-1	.	TGCGCCAGCAGCCAACAGGAGGATACTGAAGCTTTCTTT	CASSQQEDTEAFF
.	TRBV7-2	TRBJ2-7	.	TGTGCCAGCAGCCCTACGTATGACAGGATAGAATACGAGCAGTACTTC	CASSPTYDRIEYEQYF
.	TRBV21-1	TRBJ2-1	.	TGTGCCAGCAGCAAAGAAAGAGGGACGGGACTAGCGGGAGTTGAGCAGTTCTTC	CASSKERGTGLAGVEQFF
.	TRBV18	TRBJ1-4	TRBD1	TGTGCCAGCTCACCGACAGGGGGAAATGAAAAACTGTTTTTT	CASSPTGGNEKLFF
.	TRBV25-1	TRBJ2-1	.	TGTGCCAGCAGTGAGGCCAGGCGAAGGTTCTTC	CASSEARRRFF